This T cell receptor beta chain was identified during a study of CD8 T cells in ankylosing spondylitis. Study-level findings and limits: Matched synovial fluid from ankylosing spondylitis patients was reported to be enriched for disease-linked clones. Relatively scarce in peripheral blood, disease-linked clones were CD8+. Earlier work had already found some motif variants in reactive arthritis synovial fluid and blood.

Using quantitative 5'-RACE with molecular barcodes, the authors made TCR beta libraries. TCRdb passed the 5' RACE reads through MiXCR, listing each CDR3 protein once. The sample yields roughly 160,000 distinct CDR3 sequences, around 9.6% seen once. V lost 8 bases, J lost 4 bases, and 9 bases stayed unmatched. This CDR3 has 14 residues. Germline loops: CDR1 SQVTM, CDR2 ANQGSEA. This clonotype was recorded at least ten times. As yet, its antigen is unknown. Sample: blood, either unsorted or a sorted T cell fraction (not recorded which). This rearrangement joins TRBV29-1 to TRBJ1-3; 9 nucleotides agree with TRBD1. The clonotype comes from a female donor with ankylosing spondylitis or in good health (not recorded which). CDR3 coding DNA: TGCAGCATACAGGGGGCTCGAGAAGGAAACACCATATATTTT. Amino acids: CSIQGAREGNTIYF. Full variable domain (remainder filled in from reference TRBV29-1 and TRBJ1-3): SAVISQKPSRDICQRGTSLTIQCQVDSQVTMMFWYRQQPGQSLTLIATANQGSEATYESGFVIDKFPISRPNLTFSTLTVSNMSPEDSSIYLCSIQGAREGNTIYFGEGSWLTVV.